A single sample gave rise to the 11 T cell receptor beta chains below, sequenced in a study of blood T cell repertoires in COVID-19. Generated by immunoSEQ multiplex PCR, the TCRdb table keeps only in-frame clones and is missing some. The sample records fewer than 80,000 clones, 70% to 75% being singletons. The sequenced material came from peripheral blood. The receptors were sampled from a man aged 60 to 75 with acute or convalescent COVID-19.

The rearrangement uses TRBV11-2 and TRBJ1-1, with a weak D call TRBD1 (5 bases). Germline V gene data show CDR1 as SGHAT and CDR2 as FQNNGV. V gave up 4 bases and J gave up 3 bases, with 15 bases separating them. The CDR3 is 15 residues long. CDR3 residues: CASSWAGGGDTEAFF. CDR3 DNA sequence: TGTGCCAGCAGCTGGGCGGGTGGAGGGGACACTGAAGCTTTCTTT.

This clone came up once. The CDR3 DNA sequence: TGTGCCAGCAGCCTCAAGAAAAGAGACAGGGGAGTGTACAATGAGCAGTTCTTC. The encoded protein is CASSLKKRDRGVYNEQFF. The chain has TRBV21-1 and TRBJ2-1; TRBD1, the D gene given by the table, was not confirmed from the DNA. TRBV21-1 is a pseudogene segment. The length of the CDR3 is 18 residues.

This clone was detected ten times or more. The V and J genes are TRBV28 and TRBJ1-6, with a tentative D call TRBD1 (6 bases). V was clipped by 2 bases and J by 10 bases, with 12 bases between them. The germline V gene encodes CDR1 MDHEN and CDR2 SYDVKM. This CDR3 region has 14 residues. The CDR3 loop is CASSLEYRDSPLHF. As DNA, the CDR3 is TGTGCCAGCAGTTTAGAGTACAGGGACTCACCCCTCCACTTT.

The V gene is TRBV7-3, the J gene TRBJ2-2, with D hard to call. With 1 base removed from V and 5 bases from J, the gap between germline ends came to 5 bases. This CDR3 comprises 13 residues. From germline, CDR1 is SGHTA and CDR2 FQGTGA. The CDR3 reads CASSLIKTGELFF. The CDR3 bases are TGTGCCAGCAGCTTAATTAAAACCGGGGAGCTGTTTTTT. The variable domain in full, completed from reference TRBV7-3 and TRBJ2-2, reads GAGVSQTPSNKVTEKGKYVELRCDPISGHTALYWYRQSLGQGPEFLIYFQGTGAADDSGLPNDRFFAVRPEGSVSTLKIQRTERGDSAVYLCASSLIKTGELFFGEGSRLTVL.

The gene calls are TRBV15 and TRBJ2-5; D is possibly TRBD2 (5 bases). V lost 4 bases and J 5 bases, leaving 11 bases between the germline ends. This CDR3 region has 13 residues. The germline V gene encodes CDR1 LNHNV and CDR2 YYDKDF (reference sequence). CDR3 in amino acids: CATSITGLETQYF. The CDR3, as DNA: TGTGCCACCAGCATTACGGGGTTGGAGACCCAGTACTTC.

Many counts were recorded for this clone. The chain employs TRBV20-1 and TRBJ2-7; possible D gene TRBD1, 5 bases. This CDR3 comprises 13 residues. V was shortened by 3 bases and J by 5 bases, with 14 bases between the two germline ends. Germline V gene sequence: CDR1 DFQATT, CDR2 SNEGSKA (reference sequence). In nucleotides, the CDR3 is TGCAGTGCTAGTGAAGGGGCTGGTAACGAGCAGTACTTC. This sequence encodes CSASEGAGNEQYF.

The rearrangement joins TRBV28 to TRBJ2-3; D might be TRBD2 (6 bases). The CDR3 sequence is 22 residues long. In germline, CDR1 is MDHEN, CDR2 SYDVKM. The V and J ends lost 2 bases and 3 bases respectively, with 33 bases between them. The CDR3 here is CASSLQVQAGFRTGATTDTQYF. The CDR3 DNA sequence: TGTGCCAGCAGTTTACAGGTCCAGGCTGGTTTCAGAACGGGAGCAACGACAGATACGCAGTATTTT. The whole variable domain, filled in from reference TRBV28 and TRBJ2-3, reads DVKVTQSSRYLVKRTGEKVFLECVQDMDHENMFWYRQDPGLGLRLIYFSYDVKMKEKGDIPEGYSVSREKKERFSLILESASTNQTSMYLCASSLQVQAGFRTGATTDTQYFGPGTRLTVL.

The chain is built from TRBV19 and TRBJ2-7; TRBD2 matches at 10 bases. The CDR3 spans 14 residues. The V and J ends lost 2 bases and 4 bases, in that order; junction bases with no gene match: 2. Germline V gene lookup returns CDR1 LNHDA and CDR2 SQIVND (reference sequence). CDR3 in DNA: TGTGCCAGTAGTATATCTAGCGGGAGTTACGAGCAGTACTTC. Its translation: CASSISSGSYEQYF.

The V and J genes are TRBV6-5 and TRBJ1-2, with D unresolved. Germline V gene sequence: CDR1 MNHEY, CDR2 SVGAGI. Trimming left V 6 bases short and J 7 bases short, with 12 bases between. The CDR3 has 12 residues. CDR3 nucleotide sequence: TGTGCCAGCAGGGGCCTTAGGCGTGGCTACACCTTC. It translates to CASRGLRRGYTF.

The V call is TRBV6-5, the J call TRBJ1-3; perhaps TRBD1 as D (5 bases). Germline CDR1 reads MNHEY; CDR2 reads SVGAGI. CDR3 length: 15 residues. Trimming pared 6 bases from V and 0 bases from J, leaving 12 bases between. CDR3 in amino acids: CASSPTVSSGNTIYF. The CDR3 region has the DNA TGTGCCAGCAGCCCGACAGTTTCCTCTGGAAACACCATATATTTT.

The chain employs TRBV5-1 and TRBJ2-1, with TRBD2 identical over 13 bases. Germline CDR1 and CDR2: SGHRS and YFSETQ. V was clipped by 4 bases and J by 6 bases; unmatched bases: 4. The CDR3 covers 15 residues. CDR3 amino acids: CASSGTSGGGNEQFF. DNA of the CDR3: TGCGCCAGCAGCGGTACTAGCGGGGGGGGCAATGAGCAGTTCTTC.